This note documents a single TCR beta chain sequence. The table lists this clonotype with many counts. Its antigen is not yet known. No per-base quality is available; no much larger clone lies one base away. The label giving this sample's time point can be read as: sample taken at primary tumor resection. For TCR sequencing, whole RNA was extracted from tumor and nontumor lung tissue, or from cryopreserved PBMC samples, and no cell sorting was done. Samples were obtained from over 70 patients with early-stage, untreated non-small cell lung cancer from the lung TRACERx cohort. Only patients for whom sufficient RNA was available from at least two tumor regions were selected for TCR sequencing. CDR1 and CDR2 are drawn from the germline V gene: SQVTM, ANQGSEA. The CDR3, from cysteine to phenylalanine, totals 14 residues. Only the CDR3 portion is preserved as DNA: 42 bases, with reading frame beginning at the first base. Clipping removes 7 bases from V and 0 bases from J, with 6 as the unmatched junction base count.

The sample is drawn from a study of spatial heterogeneity in lung cancer (dated by TCRdb to between 2019 and 2020). Regarding the research as a whole: Beta-chain transcripts were consistently detected in greater numbers than alpha-chain transcripts, which likely reflects a higher abundance of beta-chain transcripts. In the raw uncorrected reads, each unique combination of TCR and UMI appeared more than ten times on average. The study quantitatively compared TCR alpha and beta repertoires across multiple tumor regions, matched nontumor lung and blood in non-small cell lung cancer. TCR repertoire features were related to nonsynonymous mutation counts determined by whole-exome sequencing of tumor tissue. Both alpha and beta chains were TCR-sequenced in 210 or so tumor regions, some 64 matched nontumor lung samples and some 56 PBMC samples obtained at surgery. What the work shows at the level of the full study, not this receptor alone: Additional single-cell paired TCR alpha and beta sequencing was considered necessary to confirm, at a functional level, the hypothesis that regional TCRs recognize regional mutations. Ubiquitous expanded tumor TCRs were detected in blood more often at tumor resection than at routine follow-up.

The receptor library was made with 5' RACE. The sequencing machine was a NextSeq 500. The TCR library protocol attached a unique molecular identifier to each TCR cDNA molecule to allow correction of PCR and sequencing errors. Per the original workflow: TCR identification, UMI-based error correction and CDR3 extraction were all carried out with Decombinator tools. TCRs above a frequency of 2 per 1,000, corresponding to the top 1% of the tumor frequency distribution, were defined as expanded. Each repertoire was subsampled 100 times to 5,000 TCRs, after which Renyi diversity was computed with the R vegan package. CDR3 similarity networks were built from amino acid triplet string-kernel similarity, with CDR3s being connected when pairwise similarity was above 0.82. TCRdb's own reprocessing of the public reads used fastp at Q25 and MiXCR and kept productive beta chains. Entries that share a CDR3 protein sequence are merged under the most common genes and DNA. TCRdb, not the original authors, processed these V and J calls. The sample table holds 80,000 to 95,000 distinct CDR3 sequences, of which 7% to 9% were seen once. About 7% of the sample goes to the ten largest clones.

Source: PBMCs, taken at surgery. The sequence links TRBV29-1 to TRBJ2-3; 8 bases in between match TRBD1. The sequence was obtained from a male donor with early-stage non-small cell lung cancer. The CDR3 is CSARQGRSTDTQYF. Read as DNA, the sequence is TGCAGCGCCCGACAGGGGCGAAGCACAGATACGCAGTATTTT.